A selection of T cell receptor beta chains follows, all from one sample in a study of identical twins. TCRdb re-analysed the 5' RACE reads in MiXCR, keeping a single row per CDR3 protein. The table has hundreds of thousands of distinct CDR3 sequences, 12% seen once. The same data also went into a second study, on yellow fever vaccine responses in identical twins.

Sequenced material: PBMCs. The receptors shown here come from a woman under 30 in good health. The CDR3 runs from the conserved cysteine through the conserved F or W. The order of the fields is J gene, clone size, V gene, D gene, CDR3 DNA, CDR3 protein. A D gene is named only where the DNA matches it firmly. Size tells how often a clone was seen (once, few, many) or the class of an expanded clone, and some rows leave it out.

>TRBJ2-6|-|TRBV20-1|-
TGCAGTGCGAGACAGATCTCTGGGGCCAACGTCCTGACTTTC
CSARQISGANVLTF
>TRBJ2-5|-|TRBV7-9|-
TGTGCCAGCAGCTCCGCCAAAAGTGACGGAAAAGAGACCCAGTACTTC
CASSSAKSDGKETQYF
>TRBJ1-2|-|TRBV6-1|TRBD1
TGTGCCAGCAGGTCAACAGGGGGCACCTATGGCTACACCTTC
CASRSTGGTYGYTF
>TRBJ2-1|few|TRBV20-1|TRBD2
TGCAGTGCTAGATGGGCTAGCGGGCCCACCTACAATGAGCAGTTCTTC
CSARWASGPTYNEQFF
>TRBJ1-6|few|TRBV10-3|-
TGTGCCATCAGTGAGTCCCCAGGGGCTAATTCACCCCTCCACTTT
CAISESPGANSPLHF
>TRBJ2-1|few|TRBV4-1|-
TGCGCCAGCAGCCAAGGGCTTTTCTCCTACAATGAGCAGTTCTTC
CASSQGLFSYNEQFF
>TRBJ2-1|-|TRBV11-3|-
TGTGCCAGCAGCTTCCCAGTTACCTACAATGAGCAGTTCTTC
CASSFPVTYNEQFF
>TRBJ2-1|once|TRBV7-9|-
TGTGCCAGCAGCTTCGGGGAGGTTGTTAGGGAGCAGTTCTTC
CASSFGEVVREQFF
>TRBJ2-2|few|TRBV20-1|TRBD2
TGCAGTGCTAGAGATCTCCTAGCGGGAGACACCGGGGAGCTGTTTTTT
CSARDLLAGDTGELFF
>TRBJ1-5|many|TRBV5-1|-
TGCGCCAGCAGCTTTGAAGGGGACCAGCCCCAGCATTTT
CASSFEGDQPQHF
>TRBJ1-2|-|TRBV20-1|-
TGCAGTGCTAGAGACCCCGGTGCAGACTATGGCTACACCTTC
CSARDPGADYGYTF
>TRBJ2-2|few|TRBV7-2|-
TGTGCCAGCAGCCTCGGGACTCCTCTTAACGGGGAGCTGTTTTTT
CASSLGTPLNGELFF
>TRBJ2-1|many|TRBV6-2/TRBV6-3|-
TGTGCCAGCAGTTACCTCGACGGCGGGTACTCCTACAATGAGCAGTTCTTC
CASSYLDGGYSYNEQFF
>TRBJ2-1|few|TRBV20-1|-
TGCAGTGCTAGAGAGGGTGTTTCCTACAATGAGCAGTTCTTC
CSAREGVSYNEQFF
>TRBJ2-4|many|TRBV5-1|-
TGCGCCAGCAGCTTTAGACCAGCCAAAAACATTCAGTACTTC
CASSFRPAKNIQYF
>TRBJ2-1|-|TRBV5-1|-
TGCGCCAGCAGCCCTAAACCGGGACTGCACAATGAGCAGTTCTTC
CASSPKPGLHNEQFF
>TRBJ2-7|-|TRBV3-1|TRBD1
TGTGCCAGCAGCCCTTCCGGGACAGGGTTCTACGAGCAGTACTTC
CASSPSGTGFYEQYF
>TRBJ2-5|many|TRBV20-1|-
TGCAGTGCTAGAATCGGAGAGACCCAGTACTTC
CSARIGETQYF
>TRBJ1-5|-|TRBV2|-
TGTGCCAGCAGTGAAGGGGTGTTGTATCAGCCCCAGCATTTT
CASSEGVLYQPQHF
>TRBJ2-5|-|TRBV3-1|TRBD1
TGTGCCAGCAGCCGGGACAGGGGCTTCCAAGAGACCCAGTACTTC
CASSRDRGFQETQYF
>TRBJ2-2|many|TRBV3-1|-
TGTGCCAGCAGCAACACCGGGACAGGGGAGCTGTTTTTT
CASSNTGTGELFF
>TRBJ1-5|-|TRBV20-1|TRBD1
TGCAGTGCTAGAGACGGACAGGGGATGGGTCAGCCCCAGCATTTT
CSARDGQGMGQPQHF
>TRBJ2-2|-|TRBV28|TRBD1
TGTGCCAGCAGTTTCGGACAGGGGGGTTACACCGGGGAGCAGTTTTTT
CASSFGQGGYTGEQFF
>TRBJ2-2|many|TRBV4-1|-
TGCGCCAGCAGCCAAGAACCAAGTAGCTCTGGGGGTGGCACCGGGGAGCTGTTTTTT
CASSQEPSSSGGGTGELFF
>TRBJ1-5|few|TRBV5-6|-
TGTGCCAGCAGCTTGTGGGGGGCAGGTCAGCCCCAGCATTTT
CASSLWGAGQPQHF
>TRBJ2-1|few|TRBV20-1|-
TGCAGTGCTAGTAGGAACTACAATGAGCGTTTCTTC
CSASRNYNERFF
>TRBJ1-1|few|TRBV7-9|-
TGTGCCAGCAGTCCGCTGGGGGCCCTAACTGAAGCTTTCTTT
CASSPLGALTEAFF
>TRBJ2-1|few|TRBV2|-
TGTGCCAGCGGGGCAGGACAAAACTCCTACAATGAGCAGTTCTTC
CASGAGQNSYNEQFF
>TRBJ1-1|few|TRBV6-5|-
TGTGCCAGCAGTTACTCGGGGATTTCGGCTGAAGCTTTCTTT
CASSYSGISAEAFF
>TRBJ2-1|few|TRBV3-1|TRBD2
TGTGCCAGCAGCCAGCGGACTAGCGGGAGTTCTGATGAGCAGTTCTTC
CASSQRTSGSSDEQFF
>TRBJ2-3|-|TRBV28|-
TGTGCCAGCAGTTCGAGGGGCACGAGCGCAGATACGCAGTATTTT
CASSSRGTSADTQYF
>TRBJ2-3|many|TRBV12-3/TRBV12-4|TRBD2
TGTGCCAGCAGTGGACTAGCGGGAGGGCCGAGGACGCAGTATTTT
CASSGLAGGPRTQYF
>TRBJ2-1|many|TRBV28|-
TGTGCCAGCAGCCCCGGAGGGAACCTACCCAATGAGCAGTTCTTC
CASSPGGNLPNEQFF
>TRBJ1-2|many|TRBV29-1|-
TGCAGCGTTCCTGACAGGAACAATGGCTACACCTTC
CSVPDRNNGYTF
>TRBJ2-5|-|TRBV7-9|-
TGTGCCAGCAGCTTAGTCTTAAAGCGGATCATCCAAGAGACCCAGTACTTC
CASSLVLKRIIQETQYF
>TRBJ1-6|once|TRBV10-2|-
TGCGCCAGCACTTTGGACACTTCCTATAATTCACCCCTCCACTTT
CASTLDTSYNSPLHF
>TRBJ1-2|-|TRBV12-3/TRBV12-4|-
TGTGCCAGCAGTGGGGGTTCTAACTATGGCTACACCTTC
CASSGGSNYGYTF
>TRBJ1-2|many|TRBV5-1|TRBD1
TGCGCCAGCAGCATCGGGACAGCCTATGGCTACACCTTC
CASSIGTAYGYTF
>TRBJ1-2|many|TRBV5-1|TRBD1
TGCGCCAGCACCCAGACAGGGGGCGCCTATGGCTACACCTTC
CASTQTGGAYGYTF
>TRBJ2-5|-|TRBV20-1|-
TGCAGTGCTAGGAAACAAGAGACCCAGTACTTC
CSARKQETQYF
>TRBJ1-6|few|TRBV20-1|-
TGCAGTGCTAGTGGTGTCAGAAGTAATTCACCCCTCCACTTT
CSASGVRSNSPLHF
>TRBJ2-2|-|TRBV21-1|-
TGTGCCAGCAGCAAAGACCCGCCGATCAGGGGCACCGGGGAGCTGTTTTTT
CASSKDPPIRGTGELFF